The 17 T cell receptor beta chains below all came from one sample that was sequenced in a study of blood T cell repertoires in COVID-19. Sequencing used immunoSEQ multiplex PCR; TCRdb keeps in-frame clones, though not all of them. The sample lists about 200,000 clones, around 83% occurring once. Sequencing was done on a sample of peripheral blood. Every receptor here comes from a woman between 50 and 59 years old with acute or convalescent COVID-19.

The genes are TRBV27 and TRBJ1-6; perhaps TRBD1 as D (6 bases). V was cut by 4 bases and J by 10 bases, with 20 bases left in between. The germline gives CDR1 MNHEY, CDR2 SMNVEV (reference sequence). This CDR3 has 16 amino acids. Written as DNA, the CDR3 is TGTGCCAGCAGTTACGTACAGGGAAGTGGTAACTCACCCCTCCACTTT. As protein: CASSYVQGSGNSPLHF.

V is TRBV19 and J is TRBJ2-3, with TRBD1 matching over 10 bases. Trimming removed 3 bases from V and 1 base from J; junction bases left unmatched: 10. Germline loops: CDR1 LNHDA, CDR2 SQIVND (reference sequence). This CDR3 comprises 18 residues. This chain's CDR3 is CASSIRGQGFVGTDTQYF. The CDR3 DNA reads as TGTGCCAGTAGTATTAGGGGACAGGGGTTCGTAGGCACAGATACGCAGTATTTT.

The chain joins TRBV10-1 to TRBJ2-3; TRBD2 aligns across 10 bases. CDR3 length: 14 residues. Germline trimming cut 6 bases from V and 6 bases from J; bases unmatched to any gene: 6. Germline assignment: CDR1 WNHNN and CDR2 SYGVQD (reference sequence). The CDR3, as DNA: TGCGCCAGCAGGGCTAGCGGGAGTGGCGATACGCAGTATTTT. Translated: CASRASGSGDTQYF.

CDR3 in amino acids: CASSMAGGNQETQYF. The CDR3 nucleotides are TGTGCCAGCAGCATGGCGGGGGGGAACCAAGAGACCCAGTACTTC. This sequence joins TRBV9 and TRBJ2-5, with 9 bases matching TRBD2. V dropped 4 bases and J dropped 0; count of bases not matched to a gene: 4. Germline V gene lookup returns CDR1 SGDLS and CDR2 YYNGEE. The CDR3 is 15 residues long.

The rearrangement links TRBV25-1 to TRBJ1-5, with D unclear. Trimming cost V 2 bases and J 5 bases, with 10 bases left between them. Looked up from germline, CDR1 is MGHDK and CDR2 is SYGVNS. The CDR3 has 14 amino acids. CDR3 nucleotide sequence: TGTGCCAGCAGTGAACAAGGAGCCTATCAGCCCCAGCATTTT. Protein: CASSEQGAYQPQHF.

The genes are TRBV24-1 and TRBJ2-7; perhaps TRBD1 as D (6 bases). The CDR3 extends over 14 amino acids. Germline CDR1 is KGHDR and CDR2 is SFDVKD. V lost 1 base and J 4 bases, leaving 10 bases between the germline ends. This chain's CDR3 is CATSDFGQMYEQYF. The CDR3 DNA sequence: TGTGCCACCAGTGATTTTGGACAGATGTACGAGCAGTACTTC.

The rearrangement uses TRBV6-5 and TRBJ2-7; 11 nucleotides line up with TRBD2. Trimming took 3 bases from V and 7 from J; bases not matched to a gene: 8. Germline V gene sequence: CDR1 MNHEY, CDR2 SVGAGI. The CDR3 covers 15 residues. CDR3 sequence: CASSYVLAGVGEQYF. CDR3 DNA sequence: TGTGCCAGCAGTTATGTACTAGCGGGAGTGGGTGAGCAGTACTTC.

Of note for this clone: Other DNA sequences from this sample encode an identical CDR3 as well. The chain recombines TRBV3-1 (or the pseudogene TRBV3-2) with TRBJ2-3; TRBD1 aligns across 11 bases. V lost 2 bases and J lost 5; bases outside the gene matches: 6. The CDR3 runs to 16 residues. Germline lookup yields CDR1 LGHDT and CDR2 YNNKEL (reference sequence). In nucleotides, the CDR3 is TGTGCCAGCAGCCAAACCGGGACAGGGGGAATAGATACGCAGTATTTT. This codes for CASSQTGTGGIDTQYF.

The rearrangement uses TRBV14 and TRBJ2-1, with 11 bases matching TRBD2. V shed 1 base, J shed 6 bases, and the junction held 2 bases outside the gene matches. Germline CDR1 reads SGHDN; CDR2 reads FVKESK. This CDR3 region has 15 residues. The CDR3 here is CASSQVLAGVNEQFF. In DNA, the CDR3 is TGTGCCAGCAGCCAAGTACTAGCGGGAGTCAATGAGCAGTTCTTC.

The chain employs TRBV5-8 and TRBJ2-1; 12 bases map to TRBD1. Germline V CDR1 and CDR2: SGHTS, YDEGEE. The junction had 12 bases not matched to a gene; V was cut back by 4 bases and J by 10 bases. The CDR3 spans 16 residues. CDR3 nucleotides: TGTGCCAGCAGCATCCTCCGGGACAGGGGGCGCATGGAGCAGTTCTTC. It yields the protein CASSILRDRGRMEQFF.

This chain uses TRBV30 with TRBJ1-5; D is perhaps TRBD1 (6 bases). V was shortened by 0 bases and J by 9 bases, with 15 bases between the two germline ends. This CDR3 has 14 residues. Looked up from germline, CDR1 is GTSNPN and CDR2 is SVGIG (reference sequence). CDR3 sequence: CAWSVGQLTGPQHF. CDR3 DNA: TGTGCCTGGAGTGTTGGACAGCTAACAGGGCCCCAGCATTTT.

This chain joins TRBV5-6 and TRBJ2-5; D might be TRBD2 (5 bases). The CDR3 runs 13 residues. V was pared by 1 base and J by 5 bases, with 9 bases between. The germline V gene encodes CDR1 SGHDT and CDR2 YYEEEE. The CDR3 bases are TGTGCCAGCAGCTTGTACTGGGAGGAGACCCAGTACTTC. Its translation: CASSLYWEETQYF.

The rearrangement uses TRBV28 and TRBJ1-4; possibly TRBD1 for D (6 bases). V was trimmed by 5 bases and J by 8 bases, leaving 18 bases between them. This CDR3 has 15 residues. CDR1 is MDHEN and CDR2 is SYDVKM in the germline V gene. Written as DNA, the CDR3 is TGTGCCAGCAGTCCCGCGGGGGGGGCGAGAGAAAAACTGTTTTTT. Its translation is CASSPAGGAREKLFF.

This clone was observed a handful of times. V is TRBV19 and J is TRBJ2-6; possibly TRBD1 for D (6 bases). CDR1 LNHDA and CDR2 SQIVND come from the germline V gene (reference sequence). CDR3 length equals 17 residues. The V end lost 5 bases, the J end lost 0 bases, and 14 bases lay between the germline ends. The CDR3 here is CASSLQTGNSGANVLTF. The CDR3 DNA sequence: TGTGCCAGTAGTCTCCAGACAGGAAACTCTGGGGCCAACGTCCTGACTTTC.

The chain carries TRBV3-1 (or the pseudogene TRBV3-2) and TRBJ1-2, with a tentative D call TRBD1 (5 bases). Trimming stripped 2 bases from V and 4 bases from J, with 11 bases between. The CDR3 consists of 14 residues. Germline V lookup: CDR1 LGHDT, CDR2 YNNKEL (reference sequence). CDR3 bases: TGTGCCAGCAGCCAATTTTGGGGGGGCTATGGCTACACCTTC. Amino acid sequence: CASSQFWGGYGYTF.

This clone was recorded a few times. The genes are TRBV5-1 and TRBJ2-5; no firm D call. The CDR3 extends over 11 amino acids. Germline V CDR1 and CDR2: SGHRS, YFSETQ. Trimming pared 4 bases from V and 5 bases from J, leaving 6 bases between. The CDR3: CASSARETQYF. The CDR3 nucleotides read TGCGCCAGCAGCGCGCGGGAGACCCAGTACTTC.

The chain has TRBV5-1 and TRBJ2-1, with 8 bases identical to TRBD2. The V gene's germline CDR1 is SGHRS and CDR2 YFSETQ. The CDR3 contains 15 residues. V gave up 0 bases and J gave up 6 bases; unmatched junction bases: 5. CDR3 loop: CASSLARTSSNEQFF. The DNA of the CDR3 is TGCGCCAGCAGCTTGGCGCGGACTAGCTCCAATGAGCAGTTCTTC.